One sample yielded the 24 T cell receptor beta chains listed below, sequenced in a study of identical twins. TCRdb re-derived calls from the 5' RACE reads in MiXCR, one entry per CDR3 protein. Of around 690,000 distinct CDR3 sequences in the sample, 21% were seen once. These data also formed part of another study, on T cells expressing NK-cell markers.

Sequencing was carried out using PBMCs. The source of these receptors is a woman aged 18 to 35 in good health.

The chain recombines TRBV3-1 with TRBJ2-7, with 14 bases matching TRBD2. This CDR3 spans 21 amino acids. The germline V gene encodes CDR1 LGHDT and CDR2 YNNKEL (reference sequence). V dropped 0 bases and J dropped 0; count of bases not matched to a gene: 13. CDR3 amino acids: CASSQDLRMTSGGDSSYEQYF. CDR3 coding DNA: TGTGCCAGCAGCCAAGATCTTCGAATGACTAGCGGGGGGGACAGCTCCTACGAGCAGTACTTC.

The chain combines TRBV9 with TRBJ1-2; 7 nucleotides match TRBD1. In germline, CDR1 is SGDLS, CDR2 YYNGEE. The CDR3 sequence is 14 residues long. V shed 3 bases, J shed 4 bases, and the junction held 6 bases outside the gene matches. The DNA for the CDR3 is TGTGCCAGCAGCGCCCAGACAGGGACCTATGGCTACACCTTC. Its protein is CASSAQTGTYGYTF.

There are many counts of this clonotype. CDR3 amino acids: CSAERFSYNEQFF. The CDR3 nucleotides read TGCAGCGCAGAGCGGTTCTCCTACAATGAGCAGTTCTTC. The chain is built from TRBV29-1 and TRBJ2-1, with a possible D match to TRBD2 (5 bases). The CDR3 spans 13 residues. The germline V gene encodes CDR1 SQVTM and CDR2 ANQGSEA. V was trimmed by 7 bases and J by 0 bases, leaving 10 bases between them.

A single count supports this clonotype. CDR3 loop: CASSLDRVNAFF. For the CDR3, the DNA is TGTGCCAGCAGCTTAGATCGGGTTAACGCTTTCTTT. The rearrangement links TRBV7-2 to TRBJ1-1; D call uncertain. This CDR3 contains 12 residues. Trimming took off 1 base at V and 11 bases at J, with 11 bases between the two ends. Germline values: CDR1 SGHTA, CDR2 FQGNSA.

The chain joins TRBV29-1 to TRBJ2-1, with 8 nucleotides matching TRBD1. CDR1 and CDR2 (germline): SQVTM, ANQGSEA. The CDR3 runs to 14 residues. V lost 6 bases to trimming and J lost 7 bases; unmatched junction nucleotides: 11. In DNA, the CDR3 is TGCAGCGTCCCAGGGACAGGTACCGGTAATGAGCAGTTCTTC. It encodes CSVPGTGTGNEQFF.

This clonotype has more than one count but fewer than ten. The chain combines TRBV12-3 or TRBV12-4 with TRBJ1-1; 10 bases are shared with TRBD1. Losses at the gene ends were 0 bases for V and 7 bases for J; bases not matched to a gene: 5. There are 15 residues in the CDR3. DNA of the CDR3: TGTGCCAGCAGTTTAGCGCCGGGACAGGGGTTTGAAGCTTTCTTT. It yields the protein CASSLAPGQGFEAFF.

This clonotype was seen repeatedly, ten times or more. The chain joins TRBV5-1 to TRBJ1-5, with D hard to call. V lost 3 bases and J lost 6, with 16 bases in between. The CDR3 loop spans 15 amino acids. CDR1 and CDR2 (germline): SGHRS, YFSETQ. The CDR3 protein is CASSSTPDSAQPQHF. CDR3 nucleotides: TGCGCCAGCAGCTCCACCCCCGACTCCGCTCAGCCCCAGCATTTT.

This clonotype was found a few times. This chain connects TRBV7-9 to TRBJ2-5; 8 bases are shared with TRBD1. The CDR3 extends over 14 amino acids. V was pared by 3 bases and J by 4 bases, with 4 bases of the junction left unmatched. Germline CDR1 and CDR2: SEHNR and FQNEAQ (reference sequence). The CDR3 is CASSLPGGSETQYF. CDR3 bases: TGTGCCAGCAGCTTGCCAGGGGGCTCAGAGACCCAGTACTTC.

The chain is built from TRBV6-5 and TRBJ2-7; a weak D match, TRBD1 (5 bases). The ends were cut back, 2 bases at V and 0 bases at J, with 8 bases in the middle. The CDR3 totals 14 residues. The germline V gene encodes CDR1 MNHEY and CDR2 SVGAGI. As DNA, the CDR3 is TGTGCCAGCAGTTACAGGGGTCCCTCCTACGAGCAGTACTTC. Translation gives CASSYRGPSYEQYF.

This clonotype was counted at least ten times. The gene calls are TRBV5-1 and TRBJ2-7; unclear D gene. The germline V gene encodes CDR1 SGHRS and CDR2 YFSETQ. Deletions cut 0 bases from V and 3 bases from J, with 4 bases between. There are 12 residues in the CDR3. CDR3 nucleotides: TGCGCCAGCAGCTTGGTTTTCTACGAGCAGTACTTC. This encodes CASSLVFYEQYF.

At least ten counts were recorded for this clonotype. Here the CDR3 reads CASSVRSGSGYTF. CDR3 bases: TGTGCCAGCAGCGTACGGTCAGGGAGTGGCTACACCTTC. This chain joins TRBV9 and TRBJ1-2; D is possibly TRBD1 (5 bases). V was pared by 1 base and J by 7 bases, with 11 bases between. Germline V gene sequence: CDR1 SGDLS, CDR2 YYNGEE. The CDR3 has 13 amino acids.

This sequence joins TRBV15 and TRBJ2-1; unclear D gene. V shed 3 bases and J shed 8 bases, with 8 bases lying between them. The CDR3 is 12 residues long. Germline V CDR1 and CDR2: LNHNV, YYDKDF (reference sequence). The DNA for the CDR3 is TGTGCCACCAGCAGCTCCTCGTATGAGCAGTTCTTC. Protein: CATSSSSYEQFF.

The chain links TRBV7-8 to TRBJ2-1; D ambiguous. The CDR3 contains 13 residues. Germline loops: CDR1 SGHVS, CDR2 FQNEAQ. V was shortened by 6 bases and J by 0 bases, with 6 bases between the two germline ends. The CDR3 bases are TGTGCCAGCAGAGAAAGCTCCTACAATGAGCAGTTCTTC. Amino acid sequence: CASRESSYNEQFF.

This clonotype came up a few times. CDR3 in DNA: TGCAGTGCTGGGGTCCGAACTAGCACAGATACGCAGTATTTT. Its protein is CSAGVRTSTDTQYF. J is TRBJ2-3 and V is TRBV20-1; the D is unclear. CDR3 length: 14 amino acids. V was cut by 5 bases and J by 0 bases, with 12 bases left in between. The V gene's germline CDR1 is DFQATT and CDR2 SNEGSKA (reference sequence).

This clonotype was seen a few times. This chain links TRBV11-3 with TRBJ1-1, with 7 nucleotides matching TRBD1. In germline, CDR1 is SGHNT, CDR2 YENEEA. The CDR3 runs 15 residues. V dropped 3 bases and J dropped 4; count of bases not matched to a gene: 8. CDR3 sequence: CASSFSQGVGTEAFF. For the CDR3, the DNA is TGTGCCAGCAGCTTTAGCCAGGGGGTAGGCACTGAAGCTTTCTTT.

J is TRBJ2-7 and V is TRBV20-1; 9 bases match TRBD1. The CDR3 length is 13 residues. After removal of 5 bases from V and 4 bases from J, the junction contained 6 bases not matched to a gene. CDR1 DFQATT and CDR2 SNEGSKA come from the germline V gene (reference sequence). The CDR3 protein is CSAPGTGTYEQYF. Written as DNA, the CDR3 is TGCAGTGCTCCCGGGACAGGGACTTACGAGCAGTACTTC.

V and J are TRBV18 and TRBJ2-7; TRBD1 matches 8 bases. Germline V lookup: CDR1 KGHSH, CDR2 LQKENI. J was trimmed by 7 bases and V by 9 bases; bases with no gene match: 8. The CDR3 runs 12 residues. The CDR3 DNA is TGTGCCAGTGATAACAGGGGGGCAGAGCAGTACTTC. Encoded protein: CASDNRGAEQYF.

This clonotype was seen a few times. The V gene is TRBV9, the J gene TRBJ1-2; D possibly corresponds to TRBD1 (6 bases). The CDR3 sequence is 14 residues long. Germline CDR1 SGDLS, CDR2 YYNGEE. The ends were cut back, 3 bases at V and 0 bases at J, with 9 bases in the middle. CDR3 amino acids: CASSAGQSNYGYTF. The CDR3 bases are TGTGCCAGCAGCGCCGGACAGTCTAACTATGGCTACACCTTC.

This clonotype was found many times. The chain recombines TRBV6-5 with TRBJ2-7; D is unresolved. The CDR3 loop spans 11 amino acids. Germline CDR1 and CDR2: MNHEY and SVGAGI. The ends were cut back, 6 bases at V and 3 bases at J, with 6 bases in the middle. The CDR3 sequence is CASRQNYEQYF. CDR3 coding DNA: TGTGCCAGCAGACAGAACTACGAGCAGTACTTC.

The chain employs TRBV11-2 and TRBJ2-1; no reliable D call. The CDR3 loop spans 13 amino acids. V was pared by 3 bases and J by 10 bases, with 13 bases between. Germline V gives CDR1 SGHAT, CDR2 FQNNGV. CDR3 nucleotides: TGTGCCAGCAGCTTCCCGGTGGTAGGCGAGCAGTTCTTC. Translation gives CASSFPVVGEQFF.

There are a few counts of this clonotype. This chain joins TRBV5-1 and TRBJ1-1, with a tentative D call TRBD1 (6 bases). V gave up 4 bases and J gave up 0 bases, with 13 bases separating them. This CDR3 is built from 15 residues. Germline assignment: CDR1 SGHRS and CDR2 YFSETQ. The CDR3 coding sequence is TGCGCCAGCAGCCCCCCAGGGGTCATGAACACTGAAGCTTTCTTT. As protein: CASSPPGVMNTEAFF.

V and J are TRBV29-1 and TRBJ2-3, with 8 nucleotides matching TRBD2. Germline trimming cut 4 bases from V and 5 bases from J; bases unmatched to any gene: 11. The germline gives CDR1 SQVTM, CDR2 ANQGSEA. The CDR3 totals 15 residues. As DNA, the CDR3 is TGCAGCGTTGGACCTAGCGGGTTCGGCGGAGATACGCAGTATTTT. Its protein is CSVGPSGFGGDTQYF.

The V gene is TRBV15, the J gene TRBJ2-6, with 10 bases lining up with TRBD1. The CDR3 totals 19 residues. J lost 2 bases, V lost 1 base, and 8 bases had no gene match. Per the germline V gene, CDR1 is LNHNV and CDR2 is YYDKDF (reference sequence). The CDR3 loop is CATSRGARQGAAGANVLTF. The DNA for the CDR3 is TGTGCCACCAGCAGAGGTGCGCGACAGGGGGCTGCTGGGGCCAACGTCCTGACTTTC.

The chain links TRBV20-1 to TRBJ2-3, with 9 positions matching TRBD2. V shed 5 bases and J 0 bases; nucleotides not matched to a gene: 9. CDR1 is DFQATT and CDR2 is SNEGSKA in the germline V gene (reference sequence). The CDR3 is 16 residues long. This chain's CDR3 is CSARPTSGYSTDTQYF. CDR3 nucleotide sequence: TGCAGTGCTCGACCGACTAGCGGATATAGCACAGATACGCAGTATTTT.